Listed below are T cell receptor beta chains from one sample, sequenced in a study of T cells in Graves' hyperthyroidism and ophthalmopathy. Using its own MiXCR run on the multiplex PCR reads, TCRdb lists one record per CDR3 protein. The sample comprises hundreds of thousands of distinct CDR3 sequences, 17% of which are singletons, and roughly a sixth rests with the top ten. The sequenced material came from blood. The origin of the receptors is a young woman with Graves' ophthalmopathy. The CDR3 runs from the conserved cysteine through the conserved F or W. Each record gives: clone size, V gene, J gene, D gene, CDR3 DNA, CDR3 protein. A D gene is named only where the DNA matches it firmly. A clone size is listed for some rows: how often the clone was seen (once, few, many), or a class if it is expanded.

many,TRBV6-5,TRBJ1-1,-,TGTGCCAGCAGTTACTCGACACAGGGCGTGAACACTGAAGCTTTCTTT,CASSYSTQGVNTEAFF
many,TRBV4-2,TRBJ2-7,TRBD1,TGTGCCAGCAGCCTCCGACAGGGAAGCTTCGCCTCCTACGAGCAGTACTTC,CASSLRQGSFASYEQYF
few,TRBV7-9,TRBJ2-7,-,TGTGCCAGCAGCTTACAGGGAGGATGGGCCTACGAGCAGTACTTC,CASSLQGGWAYEQYF
few,TRBV5-1,TRBJ2-7,-,TGCGCCAGCAGCTTCGACAGGAACGAGCAGTACTTC,CASSFDRNEQYF
-,TRBV19,TRBJ2-5,-,TGTGCCAGTAGTATTCGTGGGACCCAGTACTTC,CASSIRGTQYF
few,TRBV6-5,TRBJ1-2,-,TGTGCCAGCACCTACTCGGGTTCTAACTATGGCTACACCTTC,CASTYSGSNYGYTF
many,TRBV2,TRBJ2-5,-,TGTGCCAGCACTAACGGGGATAGTCGGGGGACCCAGTACTTC,CASTNGDSRGTQYF
many,TRBV7-2,TRBJ2-2,TRBD1,TGTGCCAGCAGCTTAGCCGGGACAGCGAACACCGGGGAGCTGTTTTTT,CASSLAGTANTGELFF
-,TRBV4-1,TRBJ1-1,-,TGCGCCAGCAGCCAATTGATCATCACTGAAGCTTTCTTT,CASSQLIITEAFF
-,TRBV7-2,TRBJ1-6,-,TGTGCCAGCAGCCAGGCTACGGGGGGCAATTCACCCCTCCACTTT,CASSQATGGNSPLHF
many,TRBV7-2,TRBJ2-1,TRBD1,TGTGCCAGCAGCCCGCAGGGACAGGGTTTCCCTAATGAGCAGTTCTTC,CASSPQGQGFPNEQFF
-,TRBV6-6,TRBJ2-5,TRBD1,TGTGCCAGCAGTTACTCGACAGGGTTTGGGGAGACCCAGTACTTC,CASSYSTGFGETQYF
few,TRBV20-1,TRBJ1-5,TRBD1,TGCAGTGCTCCCAAAAAACAGGGGAGTTTAAATCAGCCCCAGCATTTT,CSAPKKQGSLNQPQHF
once,TRBV12-3/TRBV12-4,TRBJ2-7,-,TGTGCCAGCAGTTTAAGTCCCCCAGGGTATATCTACGAGCAGTACTTC,CASSLSPPGYIYEQYF
many,TRBV6-5,TRBJ1-2,TRBD1,TGTGCCAGCAGTTACAGGGGGCGTAACTATGGCTACACCTTC,CASSYRGRNYGYTF
-,TRBV19,TRBJ2-2,-,TGTGCCAGTAATGCAGGAATGAACACCGGGGAGCTGTTTTTT,CASNAGMNTGELFF
many,TRBV20-1,TRBJ1-6,-,TGCAGTGCTAGGGGGTATAATTCACCCCTCCACTTT,CSARGYNSPLHF